These 22 T cell receptor beta chains were sequenced from one sample in a study of cytomegalovirus exposure and HLA in healthy donors. 60 Vbeta and 13 Jbeta primers were used in PCR. The protocol was immunoSEQ multiplex PCR, while the TCRdb copy is restricted to in-frame clones and leaves out a portion. The sample has approximately 150,000 clones, 68% seen once. Material for sequencing was PBMCs. These receptors all stem from a man over 45 in good health and CMV-seronegative.

This rearrangement joins TRBV27 to TRBJ1-2, with D maybe TRBD1 (6 bases). Germline V gene sequence: CDR1 MNHEY, CDR2 SMNVEV (reference sequence). The V gene lost 6 bases and the J gene lost 4 bases, with 12 bases spanning the gap. The CDR3 extends over 13 amino acids. The CDR3 DNA sequence: TGTGCCAGCAGGGAAACAGGGATCTATGGCTACACCTTC. It encodes CASRETGIYGYTF.

V usage is TRBV5-8 and J usage is TRBJ2-5, with 14 bases matching TRBD2. There are 17 residues in the CDR3. Germline-derived CDR1 and CDR2 are SGHTS and YDEGEE. V gave up 4 bases and J gave up 4 bases; unmatched junction bases: 9. CDR3 coding DNA: TGTGCCAGCAGCCTCCAGCAGACTAGCGGGGGGGTAGAGACCCAGTACTTC. Translating gives CASSLQQTSGGVETQYF.

This clone was recorded a few times. The V and J genes are TRBV5-4 and TRBJ2-7; D call uncertain. The V end was cut by 5 bases, the J end by 3 bases, with 18 bases between. CDR1 and CDR2 (germline): SGHNT, YYREEE (reference sequence). CDR3 length equals 15 residues. CDR3 sequence reads: CASRFVSTYFYEQYF. In DNA, the CDR3 is TGTGCCAGCAGATTCGTCTCCACCTACTTCTACGAGCAGTACTTC.

This clone appeared a few times. The J gene is TRBJ1-1, the V gene TRBV19; D remains ambiguous. Germline CDR1 reads LNHDA; CDR2 reads SQIVND (reference sequence). Deletions cut 5 bases from V and 1 base from J, with 23 bases between. This CDR3 comprises 18 residues. CDR3: CASSGIKAALVSNTEAFF. As DNA, the CDR3 is TGTGCCAGTAGTGGTATCAAGGCGGCCCTGGTTTCGAACACTGAAGCTTTCTTT.

This chain links TRBV27 with TRBJ2-6; 7 bases are a match to TRBD1. Looked up from germline, CDR1 is MNHEY and CDR2 is SMNVEV (reference sequence). The trim removed 5 bases at V and 0 bases at J, leaving 7 bases unmatched. CDR3 length: 17 residues. In nucleotides, the CDR3 is TGTGCCAGCAGTCCCGTGGGACAGATCTCTGGGGCCAACGTCCTGACTTTC. Its protein is CASSPVGQISGANVLTF.

The chain couples TRBV7-2 to TRBJ2-7, with 7 nucleotides matching TRBD1. CDR1 is SGHTA, CDR2 FQGNSA, per germline. V lost 6 bases to trimming and J lost 2 bases; unmatched junction nucleotides: 13. The CDR3 is 16 amino acids. The CDR3 DNA reads TGTGCCAGCAGTTCCTCCGGGACAGAGATAGCCTACGAGCAGTACTTC. Amino acid sequence: CASSSSGTEIAYEQYF.

The sample holds one count of this clone. The chain has TRBV7-9 and TRBJ2-1; weak D call: TRBD1 (5 bases). The germline V gene encodes CDR1 SEHNR and CDR2 FQNEAQ (reference sequence). The length of the CDR3 is 15 residues. Trimming left V 7 bases short and J 5 bases short, with 18 bases between. CDR3 loop: CASNPPLSGNNEQFF. For the CDR3, the DNA is TGTGCCAGCAACCCTCCCCTGTCAGGGAACAATGAGCAGTTCTTC.

This chain connects TRBV27 to TRBJ2-7; 9 bases agree with TRBD1. CDR1 is MNHEY and CDR2 is SMNVEV in the germline V gene (reference sequence). V lost 10 bases, J lost 0 bases, and 10 bases stayed unmatched. The CDR3 loop spans 15 amino acids. The CDR3 loop is CATPWGTGSSYEQYF. CDR3 DNA: TGTGCCACCCCGTGGGGGACAGGGAGCTCCTACGAGCAGTACTTC.

The rearrangement uses TRBV6-1 and TRBJ1-2, with 7 bases fitting TRBD1. V dropped 7 bases and J dropped 4; count of bases not matched to a gene: 12. The CDR3 spans 15 residues. Germline loops: CDR1 MNHNS, CDR2 SASEGT. CDR3 in DNA: TGTGCCAGCAAGCCGCCGGACAGGTTTGGCTATGGCTACACCTTC. It is translated as CASKPPDRFGYGYTF.

This clone was seen only a few times. The rearrangement joins TRBV5-6 to TRBJ1-2; no reliable D call. V lost 0 bases, J lost 2 bases, and 8 bases lay in between. Germline CDR1 is SGHDT and CDR2 is YYEEEE. The length of the CDR3 is 14 residues. The CDR3 bases are TGTGCCAGCAGCTTGGACAGCCAGAACTATGGCTACACCTTC. Translation: CASSLDSQNYGYTF.

The rearrangement uses TRBV5-1 and TRBJ2-1, with 13 bases fitting TRBD2. The V and J ends lost 6 bases and 4 bases, in that order; junction bases with no gene match: 13. There are 18 residues in the CDR3. Germline V gene lookup returns CDR1 SGHRS and CDR2 YFSETQ. The CDR3 DNA is TGCGCCAGCACCCCACTAGCGGGGGGGCCGGGGGTTTACAATGAGCAGTTCTTC. Amino acid sequence: CASTPLAGGPGVYNEQFF.

The chain joins TRBV7-3 to TRBJ2-2; no reliable D call. Germline CDR1 reads SGHTA; CDR2 reads FQGTGA. The CDR3 has 15 residues. V gave up 4 bases and J gave up 2 bases, with 11 bases separating them. The CDR3 loop reads CASSSLPLNTGELFF. The CDR3 nucleotides read TGTGCCAGCAGCTCGCTTCCTCTAAACACCGGGGAGCTGTTTTTT.

A few counts support this clone. The chain carries TRBV6-1 and TRBJ1-1; 7 positions match TRBD1. The CDR3 is made up of 15 amino acids. The ends lost 0 bases at V and 5 bases at J; junction bases unmatched: 6. Looked up from germline, CDR1 is MNHNS and CDR2 is SASEGT. The CDR3 sequence is CASSEALAGGTEAFF. The DNA of the CDR3 is TGTGCCAGCAGTGAAGCGCTGGCAGGGGGTACTGAAGCTTTCTTT.

The chain combines TRBV4-2 with TRBJ2-2; 11 bases line up with TRBD2. Germline V lookup: CDR1 LGHNA, CDR2 YNFKEQ. The CDR3 loop spans 21 amino acids. The J segment lost 5 bases and the V segment lost 2 bases, leaving 19 bases of the junction unmatched. The DNA for the CDR3 is TGTGCCAGCAGCCAATTACAATGGGGTAGCGGGGGGGCAAGGAGGACCGGGGAGCTGTTTTTT. Protein product: CASSQLQWGSGGARRTGELFF.

The chain recombines TRBV19 with TRBJ1-4; TRBD1 might be the D (5 bases). Trimming cost V 3 bases and J 6 bases, with 14 bases left between them. The length of the CDR3 is 15 residues. The V gene's germline CDR1 is LNHDA and CDR2 SQIVND (reference sequence). In DNA form, the CDR3 reads TGTGCCAGTAGTATGCAGGGACTGTACTATGAAAAACTGTTTTTT. It yields the protein CASSMQGLYYEKLFF.

This clone was counted a few times. The chain recombines TRBV4-3 with TRBJ2-1; 13 nucleotides match TRBD2. Per germline, CDR1 LGHNA and CDR2 YSLEER. V shed 4 bases, J shed 9 bases, and the junction held 9 bases outside the gene matches. This CDR3 region has 16 residues. The CDR3 spells CASSPGTSGGAAEQFF. The CDR3 DNA is TGCGCCAGCAGCCCCGGTACTAGCGGGGGGGCCGCTGAGCAGTTCTTC.

On this clone: Within the sample, other DNA sequences also encode this same CDR3. The J gene is TRBJ1-1, the V gene TRBV9, with TRBD1 matching 8 bases. V was pared by 4 bases and J by 11 bases, with 10 bases of the junction left unmatched. Germline CDR1 SGDLS, CDR2 YYNGEE. CDR3 length: 13 residues. Here the CDR3 reads CASSPSPGQVAFF. As DNA, the CDR3 is TGTGCCAGCAGCCCGAGTCCGGGACAGGTGGCTTTCTTT.

V usage is TRBV6-5 and J usage is TRBJ1-2, with D possibly TRBD1 on 6 matching bases. Germline lookup yields CDR1 MNHEY and CDR2 SVGAGI. V lost 0 bases and J 6 bases, leaving 14 bases between the germline ends. The CDR3 spans 15 residues. The CDR3 is CASSYSWGRGDGYTF. The CDR3 bases are TGTGCCAGCAGTTACTCGTGGGGGCGCGGAGATGGCTACACCTTC.

This clone was detected a few times. The chain has TRBV27 and TRBJ2-1, with TRBD2 identical over 9 bases. CDR1 is MNHEY, CDR2 SMNVEV, per germline (reference sequence). This CDR3 is built from 15 residues. The ends lost 6 bases at V and 2 bases at J; junction bases unmatched: 5. The CDR3 region has the DNA TGTGCCAGCAGCCCGGCGGGGGGGCCCTACAATGAGCAGTTCTTC. It yields the protein CASSPAGGPYNEQFF.

V and J are TRBV7-2 and TRBJ1-3; perhaps TRBD1 as D (5 bases). Germline CDR1 and CDR2: SGHTA and FQGNSA. CDR3 length: 16 amino acids. Between the trimmed V and J ends, which lost 7 bases and 0 bases, there was a span of 16 bases. The DNA of the CDR3 is TGTGCCAGCACCACTGGACCAGGGATCTCTGGAAACACCATATATTTT. Its translation is CASTTGPGISGNTIYF.

The V and J genes are TRBV10-2 and TRBJ1-2; 8 positions agree with TRBD1. Germline CDR1 is WSHSY and CDR2 is SAAADI. This CDR3 has 16 amino acids. V shed 0 bases, J shed 1 base, and the junction held 4 bases outside the gene matches. CDR3 coding DNA: TGCGCCAGCAGTGAGTCGGAGACAGGGGTTAACTATGGCTACACCTTC. Translation gives CASSESETGVNYGYTF.

The table lists this clone with a few counts. The chain combines TRBV6-1 with TRBJ2-4, with D perhaps matching TRBD2 (6 bases). V shed 8 bases and J shed 2 bases, with 16 bases lying between them. The germline V gene has CDR1 MNHNS and CDR2 SASEGT. The CDR3 has 15 residues. This chain's CDR3 is CASGRGGGPKNIQYF. The CDR3 DNA reads TGTGCCAGCGGGCGGGGAGGAGGGCCCAAAAACATTCAGTACTTC.